The rows below give T cell receptor beta chains drawn from one sample of a study of T cells in Graves' hyperthyroidism and ophthalmopathy. From the multiplex PCR reads, TCRdb called clonotypes with MiXCR, one entry per CDR3 protein. This sample has approximately 380,000 distinct CDR3 sequences, with about 18% found just once. Sequences were obtained from blood. These receptors were taken from a woman between 18 and 29 years old with Graves' hyperthyroidism. Both conserved end residues are part of each CDR3. A D gene is named only where the DNA matches it firmly. Clone size is not always given. Where it is, it says once, few, many or a class for expanded clones.

TRBV20-1	TRBJ1-1	-	many	CSASYSLNTEAFF	TGCAGTGCTAGTTACAGCTTGAACACTGAAGCTTTCTTT
TRBV7-9	TRBJ2-7	TRBD1	many	CASSFSGGRAYEQYF	TGTGCCAGCAGCTTTTCAGGGGGCCGGGCCTACGAGCAGTACTTC
TRBV25-1	TRBJ1-5	-	many	CASSELSGSGQPQHF	TGTGCCAGCAGTGAATTAAGCGGGAGTGGTCAGCCCCAGCATTTT
TRBV5-1	TRBJ2-7	TRBD1	many	CASSFRFPGQGTYEQYF	TGCGCCAGCTCCTTCCGATTTCCGGGACAGGGAACCTACGAGCAGTACTTC
TRBV11-2	TRBJ2-2	-	many	CASSFFDANTGELFF	TGTGCCAGCAGCTTCTTTGACGCGAACACCGGGGAGCTGTTTTTT
TRBV20-1	TRBJ2-7	TRBD1	-	CSARVRQGIYEQYF	TGCAGTGCTAGAGTTCGACAGGGTATCTACGAGCAGTACTTC
TRBV28	TRBJ2-2	-	many	CASSLDRAGTGELFF	TGTGCCAGCAGTCTCGACAGGGCGGGGACCGGGGAGCTGTTTTTT
TRBV27	TRBJ2-7	-	many	CASSPQEALSDEQYF	TGTGCCAGCAGTCCCCAAGAAGCCCTAAGCGACGAGCAGTACTTC
TRBV10-3	TRBJ1-5	-	many	CATRQLSNQPQHF	TGTGCCACGAGACAGCTTAGCAATCAGCCCCAGCATTTT
TRBV6-1	TRBJ2-7	-	many	CASSKRDYEQYF	TGTGCCAGCAGTAAACGGGACTACGAGCAGTACTTC
TRBV6-1	TRBJ2-7	-	many	CASAGHHYEQYF	TGTGCCAGCGCGGGACACCACTACGAGCAGTACTTC
TRBV3-1	TRBJ1-1	-	-	CASSQDRWYTEAFF	TGTGCCAGCAGCCAAGACAGGTGGTACACTGAAGCTTTCTTT
TRBV10-3	TRBJ2-7	-	-	CAIRDVPYEQYF	TGTGCCATCAGGGACGTTCCCTACGAGCAGTACTTC
TRBV6-5	TRBJ2-5	-	many	CASSYMGRETQYF	TGTGCCAGCAGTTACATGGGACGAGAGACCCAGTACTTC
TRBV27	TRBJ1-5	TRBD1	many	CASSFRQGDQPQHF	TGTGCCAGCAGTTTCCGACAGGGTGATCAGCCCCAGCATTTT
TRBV20-1	TRBJ1-1	-	many	CSARDLAGLTGEAFF	TGCAGTGCTAGAGATCTGGCGGGACTTACGGGTGAAGCTTTCTTT
TRBV7-2	TRBJ2-5	-	many	CARKARGAGETQYF	TGTGCCAGAAAAGCAAGGGGGGCCGGAGAGACCCAGTACTTC
TRBV7-9	TRBJ1-1	TRBD1	many	CASSLTAGGEAFF	TGTGCCAGCAGCTTAACGGCAGGGGGTGAAGCTTTCTTT
TRBV6-1	TRBJ1-1	TRBD1	-	CATDGGTGGTEAFF	TGTGCCACTGACGGGGGGACAGGGGGGACTGAAGCTTTCTTT
TRBV4-2	TRBJ1-5	-	many	CASSQLWADSNQPQHF	TGTGCCAGCAGCCAACTATGGGCGGATAGCAATCAGCCCCAGCATTTT
TRBV2	TRBJ1-1	-	many	CASIRSMGRGTEAFF	TGTGCCAGCATCCGATCGATGGGGAGGGGGACTGAAGCTTTCTTT
TRBV3-1	TRBJ1-1	TRBD1	few	CASSQVTGGNTEAFF	TGTGCCAGCAGCCAAGTCACAGGGGGCAACACTGAAGCTTTCTTT
TRBV24-1	TRBJ2-2	-	many	CATSVGQETPLNTGELFF	TGTGCCACCTCGGTCGGGCAGGAAACACCATTGAACACCGGGGAGCTGTTTTTT
TRBV28	TRBJ2-7	-	-	CASSQYLTEQYF	TGTGCCAGCAGTCAATACCTCACCGAGCAGTACTTC
TRBV6-1	TRBJ2-7	-	many	CASSEINRASYEQYF	TGTGCCAGCAGTGAGATCAACAGGGCCTCCTACGAGCAGTACTTC
TRBV4-1	TRBJ2-7	-	many	CASSQHLAGGDDYEQYF	TGCGCCAGCAGCCAACATCTTGCCGGGGGCGACGACTACGAGCAGTACTTC
TRBV28	TRBJ1-5	-	many	CASSPVPGLQPQHF	TGTGCCAGCAGTCCGGTGCCAGGGTTACAGCCCCAGCATTTT
TRBV4-2	TRBJ2-7	-	many	CASSPNLPRSGTYEQYF	TGTGCCAGCAGCCCTAACCTTCCGCGTAGCGGCACCTACGAGCAGTACTTC
TRBV10-3	TRBJ1-2	-	many	CAISESRIVGGYTF	TGTGCCATCAGTGAGAGCCGCATAGTAGGTGGCTACACCTTC
TRBV20-1	TRBJ2-7	-	many	CSATTTDTLSYEQYF	TGCAGTGCTACAACCACAGACACGCTCTCCTACGAGCAGTACTTC
TRBV7-9	TRBJ2-2	-	-	CASSFRFESSRELFF	TGTGCCAGCAGCTTCCGGTTCGAGTCGTCCAGGGAGCTGTTTTTT
TRBV6-5	TRBJ1-3	-	many	CASKVGSGNTIYF	TGTGCCAGCAAAGTGGGCTCTGGAAACACCATATATTTT
TRBV12-3/TRBV12-4	TRBJ1-5	-	-	CASRPSWDQPQHF	TGTGCCAGCAGGCCCTCGTGGGATCAGCCCCAGCATTTT
TRBV9	TRBJ2-2	-	many	CASGKEGATGELFF	TGTGCCAGCGGAAAGGAGGGGGCCACCGGGGAGCTGTTTTTT
TRBV27	TRBJ1-1	TRBD1	many	CASKDRVSEAFF	TGTGCCAGCAAAGACAGGGTTTCTGAAGCTTTCTTT